The TCR beta chain under discussion was sequenced for a study of blood T cell repertoires in COVID-19. The wider study: Sources were T cells, B-cell-depleted T cells, or PBMCs; the material itself was cDNA or gDNA.

In the source study's methods: Using reference gene primer amplification, nucleated cell counts were estimated. Only in-frame clones appear in the TCRdb table, and some are missing; sequencing was by immunoSEQ multiplex PCR. The V and J calls and the clone size are those of that table, but D and trimming were determined from the DNA. This sample has 60,000 to 85,000 clones, with roughly 80% found just once. V lost 4 bases and J lost 2, with 13 bases in between. The CDR3 has 14 residues. Germline-derived CDR1 and CDR2 are SGHDT and YYEEEE. V is TRBV5-6 and J is TRBJ2-7; D might be TRBD2 (6 bases). Sequencing was carried out using peripheral blood. The receptor's source is a woman aged 55-75 years with acute or convalescent COVID-19. The chain's CDR3 is CASSLRDWTYEQYF. The CDR3 DNA reads TGTGCCAGCAGCCTACGGGACTGGACCTACGAGCAGTACTTC.